Each of the 11 T cell receptor beta chains below was sequenced from the same sample in a study of CD8 T cells in Susac syndrome. Random-hexamer reverse transcription was applied to roughly 0.5 to 1 ug RNA. MiXCR, applied by TCRdb to the immunoSEQ multiplex PCR reads, yields one record per CDR3 protein. In the table there are about 300,000 distinct CDR3 sequences, roughly 85% of which are singletons. The sequenced sample consisted of CD8+ T cells from PBMCs. Receptors were obtained from a human donor with multiple sclerosis.

The V gene is TRBV27, the J gene TRBJ2-7; 11 bases are shared with TRBD1. The CDR3 length is 18 residues. The germline CDR1 and CDR2 sequences are MNHEY and SMNVEV (reference sequence). V dropped 0 bases and J dropped 4; count of bases not matched to a gene: 11. The CDR3 sequence: CASSLSVSGQGGSYEQYF. The CDR3 region has the DNA TGTGCCAGCAGTTTATCAGTTTCGGGACAGGGGGGAAGTTACGAGCAGTACTTC.

The rearrangement uses TRBV6-2 or TRBV6-3 and TRBJ2-7; 8 nucleotides agree with TRBD2. V lost 8 bases, J lost 3 bases, and 9 bases stayed unmatched. The germline gives CDR1 MNHEY, CDR2 SVGEGT. CDR3 length: 14 residues. The CDR3: CASGSSGTSYEQYF. Written as DNA, the CDR3 is TGTGCCAGCGGGTCTTCCGGGACTAGCTACGAGCAGTACTTC.

The chain couples TRBV5-4 to TRBJ1-3, with D maybe TRBD1 (5 bases). The CDR3 is made up of 15 amino acids. Deletions cut 1 base from V and 4 bases from J, with 12 bases between. The germline V gene has CDR1 SGHNT and CDR2 YYREEE (reference sequence). CDR3 sequence: CASSLFGTGGNTIYF. As DNA, the CDR3 is TGTGCCAGCAGCTTGTTTGGGACCGGAGGAAACACCATATATTTT.

This clonotype was seen once. This chain connects TRBV2 to TRBJ1-2; the D is unclear. Germline V gene lookup returns CDR1 SNHLY and CDR2 FYNNEI. The CDR3 spans 16 residues. Between the trimmed V and J ends, which lost 3 bases and 3 bases, there was a span of 17 bases. The CDR3 protein is CASSEENPRGHYGYTF. DNA of the CDR3: TGTGCCAGCAGTGAGGAAAACCCCCGGGGTCACTATGGCTACACCTTC.

The table lists this clonotype with a count of one. The V call is TRBV6-4, the J call TRBJ2-6; D may be TRBD1 (6 bases). V lost 4 bases and J 0 bases, leaving 10 bases between the germline ends. This CDR3 spans 16 amino acids. Germline V gene sequence: CDR1 MRHNA, CDR2 SNTAGT. The CDR3: CASSVTGDSGANVLTF. The CDR3 nucleotides read TGTGCCAGCAGTGTGACAGGCGACTCTGGGGCCAACGTCCTGACTTTC.

This clonotype came up a few times. The V call is TRBV5-4, the J call TRBJ1-5; unclear D gene. Germline-derived CDR1 and CDR2 are SGHNT and YYREEE (reference sequence). The V end was cut by 4 bases, the J end by 8 bases, with 22 bases between. The length of the CDR3 is 16 residues. CDR3 sequence (DNA): TGTGCCAGCAGCCCCTCCGGCTGGGGAGCCGCGGAGCCCCAGCATTTT. As protein: CASSPSGWGAAEPQHF.

The genes are TRBV7-9 and TRBJ2-7; 15 bases fit TRBD2. V shed 4 bases, J shed 3 bases, and the junction held 4 bases outside the gene matches. The germline V gene encodes CDR1 SEHNR and CDR2 FQNEAQ (reference sequence). This CDR3 spans 16 amino acids. The CDR3 DNA reads as TGTGCCAGCAGCTCAAGGACTAGCGGGAGGGACTACGAGCAGTACTTC. As protein: CASSSRTSGRDYEQYF.

Turning to this clonotype: The junction shows a germline mismatch at one end, possibly a read error. The chain carries TRBV20-1 and TRBJ1-1, with a weak D call TRBD1 (6 bases). Germline V gene sequence: CDR1 DFQATT, CDR2 SNEGSKA (reference sequence). The CDR3 is 16 amino acids. Here the CDR3 reads CSARDPRRGSGTETFF. The CDR3 nucleotides are TGCAGTGCTAGAGATCCGAGGAGGGGGTCGGGCACTGAAACTTTCTTT.

V and J are TRBV2 and TRBJ1-1, with unresolved D. There are 14 residues in the CDR3. V lost 2 bases and J lost 1, with 8 bases in between. From germline, CDR1 is SNHLY and CDR2 FYNNEI. The CDR3 reads CASSEPRRNTEAFF. CDR3 nucleotide sequence: TGTGCCAGCAGTGAACCTAGACGGAACACTGAAGCTTTCTTT. The variable domain in full, completed from reference TRBV2 and TRBJ1-1, reads EPEVTQTPSHQVTQMGQEVILRCVPISNHLYFYWYRQILGQKVEFLVSFYNNEISEKSEIFDDQFSVERPDGSNFTLKIRSTKLEDSAMYFCASSEPRRNTEAFFGQGTRLTVV.

The V and J genes are TRBV15 and TRBJ1-4, with TRBD1 matching 7 bases. CDR1 and CDR2 (germline): LNHNV, YYDKDF (reference sequence). The CDR3 covers 14 residues. The J segment lost 7 bases and the V segment lost 0 bases, leaving 2 bases of the junction unmatched. The CDR3 protein is CATSRDGTAEKLFF. In DNA form, the CDR3 reads TGTGCCACCAGCAGAGACGGGACAGCTGAAAAACTGTTTTTT.

The chain combines TRBV27 with TRBJ1-1; 8 nucleotides agree with TRBD1. The CDR3 covers 13 residues. The junction had 3 bases not matched to a gene; V was cut back by 4 bases and J by 5 bases. Germline lookup yields CDR1 MNHEY and CDR2 SMNVEV (reference sequence). The CDR3 sequence: CASSWTGRTEAFF. For the CDR3, the DNA is TGTGCCAGCAGTTGGACAGGGCGGACTGAAGCTTTCTTT.